The 31 T cell receptor beta chains below come from one sample, sequenced in a study of Tregs in tolerant kidney transplant recipients (dated by TCRdb to the late 2010s). Sample time point, as interpreted from the label and publication: blood sample drawn before combined kidney and bone marrow transplant. The library was made by the immunoSEQ multiplex PCR assay. The table was pulled from immuneACCESS by TCRdb, which kept in-frame rearrangements only. Such tables lose some clones; where checked, under half of the loss comes from unresolved V genes, and the rest has no known cause. For this sample the table gives about 72,000 clones, of which 80% to 95% were detected only once. Approximately 10% of the sample is taken by the ten largest. The sequences come from CD8+ T cells from blood, collected before the transplant. The receptors originated from a human donor who received a combined kidney and bone marrow transplant.

The V and J genes are TRBV4-3 and TRBJ1-4; 8 nucleotides agree with TRBD1. With V trimmed by 0 bases and J by 14 bases, 8 bases remained unmatched. Germline V CDR1 and CDR2: LGHNA, YSLEER. CDR3 length: 14 residues. This chain's CDR3 is CASSQDRGGQGLFF. The CDR3 coding sequence is TGCGCCAGCAGCCAAGATAGGGGCGGACAGGGCCTGTTTTTT.

CDR3 in amino acids: CASSPRGPGTQYF. In nucleotides, the CDR3 is TGTGCCAGCAGCCCGCGGGGGCCCGGTACGCAGTATTTT. This sequence joins TRBV27 and TRBJ2-3; TRBD2 might be the D (7 bases). The V end was cut by 6 bases, the J end by 8 bases, with 15 bases between. The germline V gene has CDR1 MNHEY and CDR2 SMNVEV (reference sequence). The CDR3 length is 13 residues.

This clone was counted a single time. The chain has TRBV4-1 and TRBJ1-1; D is unclear. The CDR3 is made up of 15 amino acids. Trimming pared 0 bases from V and 1 base from J, leaving 9 bases between. Germline lookup yields CDR1 MGHRA and CDR2 YSYEKL. CDR3 nucleotide sequence: TGCGCCAGCAGCCAAGAGGCAGGTGGGAACACTGAAGCTTTCTTT. Protein product: CASSQEAGGNTEAFF.

This clone has only one observation. The V and J genes are TRBV7-9 and TRBJ2-1; 11 bases are a match to TRBD2. This CDR3 has 16 amino acids. Germline V gene sequence: CDR1 SEHNR, CDR2 FQNEAQ (reference sequence). The ends lost 3 bases at V and 8 bases at J; junction bases unmatched: 9. CDR3 DNA sequence: TGTGCCAGCAGCTTCTGGCTAGCGGGAGGAAGGGATGAGCAGTTCTTC. Translated, it gives CASSFWLAGGRDEQFF.

The rearrangement links TRBV9 to TRBJ1-2, with unresolved D. The CDR3 runs to 15 residues. Trimming took 4 bases from V and 4 from J, leaving 17 bases between them. Germline CDR1 is SGDLS and CDR2 is YYNGEE. CDR3 coding DNA: TGTGCCAGCAGCCCACTAGTCGGAGGAGGCTATGGCTACACCTTC. Its protein is CASSPLVGGGYGYTF. The variable domain in full, completed from reference TRBV9 and TRBJ1-2, reads DSGVTQTPKHLITATGQRVTLRCSPRSGDLSVYWYQQSLDQGLQFLIQYYNGEERAKGNILERFSAQQFPDLHSELNLSSLELGDSALYFCASSPLVGGGYGYTFGSGTRLTVV.

The chain combines TRBV7-2 with TRBJ1-1, with 7 bases matching TRBD1. The CDR3 consists of 15 residues. The germline V gene has CDR1 SGHTA and CDR2 FQGNSA. J gave up 3 bases and V 1 base, and 5 bases lay outside the gene matches. CDR3 sequence (DNA): TGTGCCAGCAGCTTAGACGACAGGGAGGACACTGAAGCTTTCTTT. This codes for CASSLDDREDTEAFF.

The chain has TRBV2 and TRBJ2-7; maybe TRBD2 (5 bases). CDR1 is SNHLY and CDR2 is FYNNEI in the germline V gene. The CDR3 is 12 residues long. Trimming pared 3 bases from V and 3 bases from J, leaving 6 bases between. The CDR3 reads CASSDAGYEQYF. The CDR3 DNA reads as TGTGCCAGCAGTGATGCGGGCTACGAGCAGTACTTC.

The rearrangement links TRBV19 to TRBJ2-1; 9 bases are a match to TRBD1. This CDR3 comprises 13 residues. Unmatched junction bases numbered 5, after V lost 10 bases and J lost 4 bases. Germline CDR1 and CDR2: LNHDA and SQIVND (reference sequence). The CDR3 sequence is CATSDRGYNEQFF. As DNA, the CDR3 is TGTGCCACCTCGGACAGGGGATACAATGAGCAGTTCTTC.

This clone was detected once. This sequence joins TRBV5-5 and TRBJ2-2; possibly TRBD2 for D (6 bases). The V gene's germline CDR1 is SGHKS and CDR2 YYEKEE (reference sequence). The CDR3 spans 15 residues. V was clipped by 0 bases and J by 7 bases, with 13 bases between them. The CDR3 bases are TGTGCCAGCAGCTTGGATGCGGGAAGCCTCGGGGAGCTGTTTTTT. It yields the protein CASSLDAGSLGELFF.

This chain joins TRBV11-2 and TRBJ1-5; 7 positions agree with TRBD1. CDR3 size: 15 residues. V was clipped by 4 bases and J by 7 bases; unmatched bases: 10. CDR1 is SGHAT and CDR2 is FQNNGV in the germline V gene. The CDR3 spells CASSSSTGQGQPQHF. In DNA, the CDR3 is TGTGCCAGCAGCTCTTCGACAGGGCAGGGACAGCCCCAGCATTTT.

This rearrangement joins TRBV4-3 to TRBJ2-5; 7 bases fit TRBD1. The J call may not be correct, given that the DNA end is closer to TRBJ2-7. The CDR3 is made up of 16 amino acids. Germline V lookup: CDR1 LGHNA, CDR2 YSLEER. CDR3 amino acids: CASSQDLPKPGGEQYF. DNA of the CDR3: TGCGCCAGCAGCCAAGATCTTCCTAAACCAGGGGGCGAGCAGTACTTC.

The V gene is TRBV19, the J gene TRBJ2-7, with a weak D call TRBD1 (5 bases). This CDR3 has 14 residues. Germline CDR1 LNHDA, CDR2 SQIVND (reference sequence). The V end lost 5 bases, the J end lost 3 bases, and 14 bases lay between the germline ends. CDR3 bases: TGTGCCAGTAGTGTGGCAGGGAAGTTCTACGAGCAGTACTTC. Translating it yields CASSVAGKFYEQYF.

This clone was counted a few times. The chain recombines TRBV19 with TRBJ1-2, with 9 nucleotides matching TRBD1. Germline CDR1 is LNHDA and CDR2 is SQIVND (reference sequence). J was trimmed by 5 bases and V by 6 bases; bases with no gene match: 7. CDR3 length: 14 amino acids. This chain's CDR3 is CASSLTGTGYGYTF. The DNA of the CDR3 is TGTGCCAGTAGCCTCACCGGGACAGGGTATGGCTACACCTTC.

V usage is TRBV5-1 and J usage is TRBJ2-7; D unresolved. Trimming removed 0 bases at V and 4 bases at J, with 8 bases between. This CDR3 is built from 13 residues. The V gene's germline CDR1 is SGHRS and CDR2 YFSETQ. CDR3 sequence reads: CASSLGAAYEQYF. The CDR3, as DNA: TGCGCCAGCAGCTTGGGGGCTGCTTACGAGCAGTACTTC.

This chain joins TRBV13 and TRBJ2-3; the D is unclear. V was trimmed by 5 bases and J by 3 bases, leaving 21 bases between them. CDR1 and CDR2 (germline): PRHDT, FYEKMQ (reference sequence). The CDR3 consists of 17 residues. CDR3 sequence: CASSPQPGQDLTDTQYF. CDR3 DNA sequence: TGTGCCAGCAGCCCCCAACCGGGTCAAGACCTAACAGATACGCAGTATTTT.

V gene TRBV11-2 combines with J gene TRBJ2-1; 12 positions agree with TRBD2. Germline CDR1 SGHAT, CDR2 FQNNGV. V lost 5 bases to trimming and J lost 7 bases; unmatched junction nucleotides: 6. There are 15 residues in the CDR3. DNA for the CDR3: TGTGCCAGCAGCCAGACTAGCGGGAGAGCAAATGAGCAGTTCTTC. Translated, it gives CASSQTSGRANEQFF.

The chain has TRBV6-1 and TRBJ2-7; D is possibly TRBD2 (5 bases). With 8 bases removed from V and 3 bases from J, the gap between germline ends came to 17 bases. The CDR3 is made up of 14 amino acids. The V gene's germline CDR1 is MNHNS and CDR2 SASEGT. In nucleotides, the CDR3 is TGTGCCAGCTTTACCGGGGTTCCCCACTACGAGCAGTACTTC. Protein product: CASFTGVPHYEQYF.

This clone was found a few times. The chain carries TRBV7-9 and TRBJ1-1, with D tentatively TRBD1 (5 bases). This CDR3 contains 13 residues. With 5 bases removed from V and 5 bases from J, the gap between germline ends came to 12 bases. Germline CDR1 and CDR2: SEHNR and FQNEAQ (reference sequence). CDR3 sequence: CASSGDGTTEAFF. The CDR3 DNA sequence: TGTGCCAGCAGCGGAGACGGGACTACTGAAGCTTTCTTT.

This chain links TRBV19 with TRBJ1-1; no firm D call. Germline V lookup: CDR1 LNHDA, CDR2 SQIVND (reference sequence). The CDR3 extends over 13 amino acids. With 1 base removed from V and 5 bases from J, the gap between germline ends came to 8 bases. The CDR3 nucleotides are TGTGCCAGTAGTATAGGGGCTCTAACTGAAGCTTTCTTT. Protein sequence: CASSIGALTEAFF.

The chain combines TRBV6-5 with TRBJ2-7; 7 bases fit TRBD1. There are 13 residues in the CDR3. Germline V gene lookup returns CDR1 MNHEY and CDR2 SVGAGI. The J segment lost 2 bases and the V segment lost 6 bases, leaving 4 bases of the junction unmatched. The CDR3 protein is CASRGDSAYEQYF. For the CDR3, the DNA is TGTGCCAGCAGGGGGGACAGCGCCTACGAGCAGTACTTC.

In its sample, this clone was seen a few times. The V call is TRBV18, the J call TRBJ1-4; D possibly corresponds to TRBD1 (5 bases). V shed 3 bases and J shed 1 base, with 9 bases lying between them. The CDR3 is made up of 15 amino acids. Per the germline V gene, CDR1 is KGHSH and CDR2 is LQKENI. CDR3 residues: CASSPQGLTNEKLFF. The CDR3 nucleotides read TGTGCCAGCTCACCTCAGGGTTTAACTAATGAAAAACTGTTTTTT. The variable domain in full, completed from reference TRBV18 and TRBJ1-4, reads NAGVMQNPRHLVRRRGQEARLRCSPMKGHSHVYWYRQLPEEGLKFMVYLQKENIIDESGMPKERFSAEFPKEGPSILRIQQVVRGDSAAYFCASSPQGLTNEKLFFGSGTQLSVL.

V is TRBV7-9 and J is TRBJ2-2; 7 bases line up with TRBD1. Germline values: CDR1 SEHNR, CDR2 FQNEAQ (reference sequence). Losses at the gene ends were 6 bases for V and 4 bases for J; bases not matched to a gene: 11. CDR3 length equals 16 residues. CDR3 sequence (DNA): TGTGCCAGCAGACCTGCACAGGGGTTGGCCACCGGGGAGCTGTTTTTT. It is translated as CASRPAQGLATGELFF. The full variable domain, its missing parts supplied by reference TRBV7-9 and TRBJ2-2, is DTGVSQNPRHKITKRGQNVTFRCDPISEHNRLYWYRQTLGQGPEFLTYFQNEAQLEKSRLLSDRFSAERPKGSFSTLEIQRTEQGDSAMYLCASRPAQGLATGELFFGEGSRLTVL.

This chain links TRBV4-2 with TRBJ1-2, with D perhaps TRBD1 (5 bases). The length of the CDR3 is 14 residues. Trimming stripped 5 bases from V and 5 bases from J, with 15 bases between. Germline V lookup: CDR1 LGHNA, CDR2 YNFKEQ. CDR3 nucleotide sequence: TGTGCCAGCAGCTCCCCGACAGAACATTATGGCTACACCTTC. As protein: CASSSPTEHYGYTF.

The genes are TRBV6-5 and TRBJ2-2; 10 bases align to TRBD2. J was trimmed by 5 bases and V by 0 bases; bases with no gene match: 3. The CDR3 sequence is 16 residues long. CDR1 MNHEY and CDR2 SVGAGI come from the germline V gene. CDR3 bases: TGTGCCAGCAGTTACTCTCTAGCGGGAGTAACCGGGGAGCTGTTTTTT. It codes for CASSYSLAGVTGELFF.

The table lists this clone with a count of one. The CDR3 region has the DNA TGTGCCAGTAGTACAAGGGACAGGGGGCCCCCGGGCAATCAGCCCCAGCATTTT. This sequence encodes CASSTRDRGPPGNQPQHF. The gene calls are TRBV19 and TRBJ1-5; 12 bases align to TRBD1. Germline trimming cut 4 bases from V and 2 bases from J; bases unmatched to any gene: 9. This CDR3 has 18 residues. In germline, CDR1 is LNHDA, CDR2 SQIVND (reference sequence).

In nucleotides, the CDR3 is TGTGCCAGCAGCTGGGGAGAAGCCTACGAGCAGTACTTC. This sequence encodes CASSWGEAYEQYF. This chain uses TRBV6-5 with TRBJ2-7; D may be TRBD2 (5 bases). Germline V gene lookup returns CDR1 MNHEY and CDR2 SVGAGI. V shed 6 bases and J shed 2 bases, with 11 bases lying between them. This CDR3 has 13 amino acids.

The V and J genes are TRBV7-6 and TRBJ2-7; D not certain. The CDR3 totals 13 residues. V was shortened by 1 base and J by 4 bases, with 8 bases between the two germline ends. Germline CDR1 SGHVS, CDR2 FNYEAQ. The CDR3 protein is CASSLGQFYEQYF. In DNA, the CDR3 is TGTGCCAGCAGCTTAGGGCAGTTTTACGAGCAGTACTTC.

The chain's CDR3 is CASSPKTGGAKNIQYF. CDR3 coding DNA: TGTGCCAGCAGCCCTAAAACAGGGGGAGCCAAAAACATTCAGTACTTC. The chain is built from TRBV11-3 and TRBJ2-4; 8 positions agree with TRBD1. Unmatched junction bases numbered 6, after V lost 5 bases and J lost 0 bases. CDR3 length equals 16 residues. Per the germline V gene, CDR1 is SGHNT and CDR2 is YENEEA. The whole variable domain, filled in from reference TRBV11-3 and TRBJ2-4, reads EAGVVQSPRYKIIEKKQPVAFWCNPISGHNTLYWYLQNLGQGPELLIRYENEEAVDDSQLPKDRFSAERLKGVDSTLKIQPAELGDSAVYLCASSPKTGGAKNIQYFGAGTRLSVL.

The chain employs TRBV6-5 and TRBJ2-2; TRBD2 matches 9 bases. The CDR3 totals 15 residues. The germline CDR1 and CDR2 sequences are MNHEY and SVGAGI. The ends lost 5 bases at V and 4 bases at J; junction bases unmatched: 5. CDR3 sequence: CASSIAGETTGELFF. The DNA of the CDR3 is TGTGCCAGCAGTATAGCGGGGGAGACCACCGGGGAGCTGTTTTTT.

V usage is TRBV7-6 and J usage is TRBJ1-1, with TRBD1 identical over 7 bases. This CDR3 has 14 amino acids. Germline V CDR1 and CDR2: SGHVS, FNYEAQ. Trimming cost V 1 base and J 5 bases; bases outside gene matches: 4. CDR3 coding DNA: TGTGCCAGCAGCTTAGGCGGGACAGCTACTGAAGCTTTCTTT. Residues: CASSLGGTATEAFF.

The chain uses TRBV9 and TRBJ1-2; no definite D call. The V end lost 0 bases, the J end lost 0 bases, and 9 bases lay between the germline ends. Per the germline V gene, CDR1 is SGDLS and CDR2 is YYNGEE. The CDR3 runs 15 residues. The CDR3 here is CASSVATGTNYGYTF. CDR3 coding DNA: TGTGCCAGCAGCGTAGCTACGGGGACTAACTATGGCTACACCTTC.